This T cell receptor beta chain was observed in a study of technical replicates of blood from several donors. V gave up 0 bases and J gave up 1 base, with 7 bases separating them. The CDR3 covers 15 residues. Germline CDR1 and CDR2: LGHNA and YNFKEQ. Sequencing used immunoSEQ multiplex PCR; TCRdb keeps in-frame clones, though not all of them. The repertoire holds around 50,000 clones, with approximately 95% as singletons. The V call is TRBV4-2, the J call TRBJ2-1, with D possibly matching TRBD1 (6 bases). This TCR derives from a human donor in good health. Sample: T cells isolated from PBMCs. In DNA form, the CDR3 reads TGTGCCAGCAGCCAAGAAGGGGGTTCCTACAATGAGCAGTTCTTC. It specifies CASSQEGGSYNEQFF.